Below, one T cell receptor beta chain is given with its context. This sample was taken from a study of blood T cell repertoires in COVID-19. The overall study: The study drew acute and convalescent COVID-19 samples from the United States, Italy and Spain. The analysed material was cDNA or gDNA that came from T cells, B-cell-depleted T cells, or PBMCs.

Original processing methods: The authors estimated nucleated cell counts from reference gene primer amplification. TCRdb keeps only in-frame clones here, not all; method: immunoSEQ multiplex PCR. The V and J calls and clone size were taken over from that table, and D and trimming were inferred from the DNA. The sample consists of tens of thousands of clones, 75% to 80% of them appearing once. Sequenced: peripheral blood. This TCR derives from a man aged 45-60 years with active or convalescent COVID-19.

Written as DNA, the CDR3 is TGTGCCAGCAGCGGCGGGACCAAAAACATTCAGTACTTC. Translation: CASSGGTKNIQYF. The V and J genes are TRBV5-8 and TRBJ2-4; D might be TRBD2 (6 bases). The V gene's germline CDR1 is SGHTS and CDR2 YDEGEE. The CDR3 totals 13 residues. Trimming shortened V by 4 bases and J by 2 bases, and 7 bases separated the two germline ends. Full variable domain (rest looked up from reference TRBV5-8 and TRBJ2-4): EAGVTQSPTHLIKTRGQQATLRCSPISGHTSVYWYQQALGLGLQFLLWYDEGEERNRGNFPPRFSGRQFPNYSSELNVNALELEDSALYLCASSGGTKNIQYFGAGTRLSVL.